These 5 T cell receptor beta chains were sequenced from one sample in a study of blood T cells in healthy people across ages. Using a J-beta primer mix together with a sample-barcoded 5' primer, a second PCR was run for roughly 6 to 11 cycles. One entry per CDR3 protein results from TCRdb running MiXCR on the 5' RACE reads. Of roughly 680,000 distinct CDR3 sequences in the sample, more than 45% were seen once. Sequencing input: blood. The receptors derive from a woman of 80 years or more in good health.

Many counts were recorded for this clonotype. V and J are TRBV15 and TRBJ2-2; D gene ambiguous. V lost 6 bases to trimming and J lost 1 base, with 18 bases between them. Germline V gene data show CDR1 as LNHNV and CDR2 as YYDKDF (reference sequence). CDR3 length equals 17 residues. The CDR3 is CATSTYDTRVNTGELFF. DNA for the CDR3: TGTGCCACCAGTACCTATGACACACGAGTGAACACCGGGGAGCTGTTTTTT.

V gene TRBV29-1 combines with J gene TRBJ1-5; TRBD1 might be the D (5 bases). Germline CDR1 SQVTM, CDR2 ANQGSEA. The CDR3 loop spans 13 amino acids. Trimming stripped 7 bases from V and 0 bases from J, with 10 bases between. This chain's CDR3 is CSATDSSNQPQHF. In DNA form, the CDR3 reads TGCAGCGCTACTGACAGTAGCAATCAGCCCCAGCATTTT.

This clonotype appeared many times. The chain combines TRBV5-1 with TRBJ2-1; D perhaps matches TRBD1 (6 bases). Trimming stripped 5 bases from V and 10 bases from J, with 22 bases between. This CDR3 has 15 residues. Germline V gene lookup returns CDR1 SGHRS and CDR2 YFSETQ. The CDR3 loop reads CASSSLGQTIEEQFF. CDR3 in DNA: TGCGCCAGCAGTTCGTTAGGACAGACCATAGAAGAGCAGTTCTTC.

A word on this clonotype: The junction departs from germline at one end; a sequencing error may be responsible. This chain uses TRBV12-3 or TRBV12-4 with TRBJ1-5, with D hard to call. The CDR3 consists of 15 residues. The DNA for the CDR3 is TGTGCCAGCAGTTTCTGGAACGGCAAGGATCAGCACCAGCATTTT. Translated, it gives CASSFWNGKDQHQHF.

This clonotype was seen only once. The V call is TRBV6-2 or TRBV6-3, the J call TRBJ2-5; D remains ambiguous. This CDR3 contains 14 residues. V gave up 8 bases and J gave up 11 bases, with 24 bases separating them. Germline V gene lookup returns CDR1 MNHEY and CDR2 SVGEGT. The CDR3 DNA follows: TGTGCCAGCCATTCCTACTCAGGAGACAATGAGCAGTACTTC. Protein product: CASHSYSGDNEQYF.